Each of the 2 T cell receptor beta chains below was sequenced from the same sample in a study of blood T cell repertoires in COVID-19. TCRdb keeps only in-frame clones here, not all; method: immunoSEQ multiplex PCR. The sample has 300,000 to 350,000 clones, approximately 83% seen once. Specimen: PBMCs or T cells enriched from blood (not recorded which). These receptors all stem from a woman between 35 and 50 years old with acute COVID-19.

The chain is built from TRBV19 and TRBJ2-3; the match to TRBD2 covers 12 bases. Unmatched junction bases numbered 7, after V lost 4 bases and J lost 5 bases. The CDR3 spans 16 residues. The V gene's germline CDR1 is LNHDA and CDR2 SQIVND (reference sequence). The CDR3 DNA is TGTGCCAGTAGTAGTTCCCGGACTAGCGGGGAAGATACGCAGTATTTT. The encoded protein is CASSSSRTSGEDTQYF. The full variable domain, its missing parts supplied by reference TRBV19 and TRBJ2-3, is DGGITQSPKYLFRKEGQNVTLSCEQNLNHDAMYWYRQDPGQGLRLIYYSQIVNDFQKGDIAEGYSVSREKKESFPLTVTSAQKNPTAFYLCASSSSRTSGEDTQYFGPGTRLTVL.

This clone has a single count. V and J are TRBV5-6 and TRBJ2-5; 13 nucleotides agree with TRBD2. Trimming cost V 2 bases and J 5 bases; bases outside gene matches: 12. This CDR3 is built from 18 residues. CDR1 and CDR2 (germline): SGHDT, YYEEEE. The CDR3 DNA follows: TGTGCCAGCAGCTTCAAACTAGCGGGGGGGCCGGGTAAGGAGACCCAGTACTTC. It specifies CASSFKLAGGPGKETQYF.